This entry lists 10 T cell receptor beta chains sequenced from one sample in a study of shared clonotypes between healthy human individuals. TCRdb's copy holds only in-frame clones and misses some; the assay was immunoSEQ multiplex PCR. The sample holds under 600,000 clones, 95% to 98% seen once. Positively selected for CCR7, the CD45RO-negative cells used as naive CD8 cells excluded terminally differentiated effector memory CD45RA+ cells. The specimen was naive CD8+ T cells sorted from blood. These receptors were collected from a man aged 25 to 45 in good health.

V is TRBV4-1 and J is TRBJ1-3; tentatively, D is TRBD1 (6 bases). Trimming cost V 2 bases and J 4 bases, with 12 bases left between them. From germline, CDR1 is MGHRA and CDR2 YSYEKL. The CDR3 totals 15 residues. Written as DNA, the CDR3 is TGCGCCAGCAGCCAATCCCCAGGGGCAGGAAACACCATATATTTT. Amino acid sequence: CASSQSPGAGNTIYF.

The V call is TRBV4-1, the J call TRBJ1-1; D is unresolved. The CDR3 length is 14 residues. Germline-derived CDR1 and CDR2 are MGHRA and YSYEKL. Trimming removed 4 bases from V and 6 bases from J, with 15 bases in between. CDR3 coding DNA: TGCGCCAGCAGCCTTAACGACAATAACCCTGAAGCTTTCTTT. Its translation is CASSLNDNNPEAFF.

The chain employs TRBV5-5 and TRBJ2-1, with a tentative D call TRBD2 (5 bases). The V gene lost 4 bases and the J gene lost 2 bases, with 13 bases spanning the gap. CDR1 SGHKS and CDR2 YYEKEE come from the germline V gene (reference sequence). The CDR3 consists of 15 residues. For the CDR3, the DNA is TGTGCCAGCAGCCTCCGGACTGGAGCCTACAATGAGCAGTTCTTC. Protein sequence: CASSLRTGAYNEQFF.

The V call is TRBV28, the J call TRBJ2-7; 7 bases are shared with TRBD2. V dropped 6 bases and J dropped 0; count of bases not matched to a gene: 8. Germline assignment: CDR1 MDHEN and CDR2 SYDVKM. CDR3 length equals 15 residues. The CDR3 DNA follows: TGTGCCAGCAGGCCCTCCAGCGGGGTCTCCTACGAGCAGTACTTC. It translates to CASRPSSGVSYEQYF.

This clone was observed once. This chain joins TRBV4-1 and TRBJ2-7, with TRBD2 matching over 7 bases. Germline V gene lookup returns CDR1 MGHRA and CDR2 YSYEKL. Trimming cost V 4 bases and J 7 bases; bases outside gene matches: 10. The CDR3 contains 14 residues. CDR3 in DNA: TGCGCCAGCAGCCCTACCCGACTAGCCGGAGAGCAGTACTTC. It codes for CASSPTRLAGEQYF.

This clone was recorded only once. The J gene is TRBJ2-1, the V gene TRBV27, with D possibly being TRBD2 (5 bases). The germline V gene has CDR1 MNHEY and CDR2 SMNVEV (reference sequence). This CDR3 contains 15 residues. V was cut by 9 bases and J by 2 bases, with 17 bases left in between. The CDR3 reads CASNRLPGTYNEQFF. The CDR3 nucleotides are TGTGCCAGTAATAGGCTCCCCGGGACCTACAATGAGCAGTTCTTC.

This chain uses TRBV7-2 with TRBJ1-1, with D unclear. This CDR3 has 16 amino acids. The V end lost 7 bases, the J end lost 1 base, and 19 bases lay between the germline ends. CDR1 and CDR2 from the germline V gene are SGHTA and FQGNSA. The CDR3 nucleotides read TGTGCCAGCACTCAGGACCCGGACGCCTCGAACACTGAAGCTTTCTTT. Its translation: CASTQDPDASNTEAFF.

The rearrangement uses TRBV30 and TRBJ2-6, with TRBD2 identical over 7 bases. The CDR3 has 14 amino acids. In germline, CDR1 is GTSNPN, CDR2 SVGIG (reference sequence). The junction had 5 bases not matched to a gene; V was cut back by 5 bases and J by 4 bases. CDR3 in DNA: TGTGCCTGGGGGAGGGCCATGGGGGCCAACGTCCTGACTTTC. It is translated as CAWGRAMGANVLTF.

The V and J genes are TRBV6-1 and TRBJ1-2, with D unclear. Germline V gives CDR1 MNHNS, CDR2 SASEGT. V was trimmed by 0 bases and J by 4 bases, leaving 9 bases between them. The CDR3 runs to 14 residues. CDR3 sequence reads: CASSEARRSYGYTF. In DNA, the CDR3 is TGTGCCAGCAGTGAAGCGCGCCGAAGCTATGGCTACACCTTC.

CDR3 nucleotides: TGTGCCATCAGTGATCGACTAGCGGGAGTTACAGATACGCAGTATTTT. It codes for CAISDRLAGVTDTQYF. The gene calls are TRBV10-3 and TRBJ2-3; 12 nucleotides agree with TRBD2. Germline lookup yields CDR1 ENHRY and CDR2 SYGVKD. The CDR3 spans 16 residues. With 3 bases clipped from V and 3 bases from J, the junction kept 4 bases outside the gene matches.